Below, 18 T cell receptor beta chains from the same sample are listed, as sequenced in a study of blood T cell repertoires in COVID-19. Data came from immunoSEQ multiplex PCR; TCRdb stores just in-frame clones and leaves some out. The sample records 120,000 or so clones, 70% to 85% being singletons. The sequencing input was peripheral blood. The receptors here all came from a woman aged 70-85 years with acute or convalescent COVID-19.

The J gene is TRBJ1-3, the V gene TRBV9; D uncertain. With 0 bases removed from V and 4 bases from J, the gap between germline ends came to 11 bases. Germline values: CDR1 SGDLS, CDR2 YYNGEE. The CDR3 has 15 residues. The chain's CDR3 is CASSVATEAGNTIYF. The CDR3 region has the DNA TGTGCCAGCAGCGTAGCCACTGAGGCGGGAAACACCATATATTTT. The whole variable domain, filled in from reference TRBV9 and TRBJ1-3, reads DSGVTQTPKHLITATGQRVTLRCSPRSGDLSVYWYQQSLDQGLQFLIQYYNGEERAKGNILERFSAQQFPDLHSELNLSSLELGDSALYFCASSVATEAGNTIYFGEGSWLTVV.

The table lists this clone with a count of one. V usage is TRBV5-1 and J usage is TRBJ2-5; 9 bases align to TRBD1. Germline V gene lookup returns CDR1 SGHRS and CDR2 YFSETQ. The V segment lost 5 bases and the J segment 5 bases; nucleotides outside the gene matches: 7. The CDR3 spans 14 residues. As DNA, the CDR3 is TGCGCCAGCAGTCTAGGACAGGGGAAGGAGACCCAGTACTTC. Translated: CASSLGQGKETQYF.

This chain links TRBV9 with TRBJ2-2; D is ambiguous. The CDR3 totals 15 residues. The germline V gene encodes CDR1 SGDLS and CDR2 YYNGEE. Trimming took off 1 base at V and 2 bases at J, with 9 bases between the two ends. The CDR3 protein is CASSVSPTNTGELFF. The CDR3 bases are TGTGCCAGCAGCGTATCCCCCACTAACACCGGGGAGCTGTTTTTT.

The chain recombines TRBV24-1 with TRBJ1-2, with 7 bases fitting TRBD1. V trimming: 1 base; J trimming: 5 bases; junction bases outside the gene matches: 0. This CDR3 is 13 amino acids long. CDR1 and CDR2 from the germline V gene are KGHDR and SFDVKD. CDR3 residues: CATSDFRGYGYTF. The DNA of the CDR3 is TGTGCCACCAGTGATTTCAGGGGGTATGGCTACACCTTC.

This chain links TRBV19 with TRBJ1-2, with TRBD1 matching over 9 bases. This CDR3 contains 14 residues. CDR1 is LNHDA, CDR2 SQIVND, per germline (reference sequence). V dropped 3 bases and J dropped 3; count of bases not matched to a gene: 2. The CDR3 loop is CASSMDRGDYGYTF. The CDR3, as DNA: TGTGCCAGTAGTATGGACAGGGGTGACTATGGCTACACCTTC.

V and J are TRBV19 and TRBJ2-2; 9 bases align to TRBD1. Germline V CDR1 and CDR2: LNHDA, SQIVND (reference sequence). The CDR3 runs to 17 residues. The ends lost 9 bases at V and 4 bases at J; junction bases unmatched: 15. The CDR3 sequence: CARARDREPYRTGELFF. The CDR3 DNA reads TGTGCCAGGGCCCGGGACAGGGAGCCCTACCGCACCGGGGAGCTGTTTTTT. Combining the CDR3 with reference TRBV19 and TRBJ2-2 gives the whole variable domain DGGITQSPKYLFRKEGQNVTLSCEQNLNHDAMYWYRQDPGQGLRLIYYSQIVNDFQKGDIAEGYSVSREKKESFPLTVTSAQKNPTAFYLCARARDREPYRTGELFFGEGSRLTVL.

CDR3: CASSITGQRSSYTF. In DNA, the CDR3 is TGTGCCAGCAGTATCACCGGACAGCGCTCCAGTTACACCTTC. This chain uses TRBV2 with TRBJ1-2; D perhaps matches TRBD1 (6 bases). The CDR3 is made up of 14 amino acids. Germline V CDR1 and CDR2: SNHLY, FYNNEI. The ends were cut back, 5 bases at V and 11 bases at J, with 21 bases in the middle.

This chain joins TRBV7-2 and TRBJ1-2; perhaps TRBD1 as D (5 bases). This CDR3 has 16 amino acids. The germline V gene encodes CDR1 SGHTA and CDR2 FQGNSA. Deletions cut 10 bases from V and 1 base from J, with 22 bases between. The CDR3 protein is CATTRPERGGNYGYTF. The CDR3 nucleotides read TGTGCCACCACTCGGCCAGAGCGGGGGGGTAACTATGGCTACACCTTC.

The chain carries TRBV11-2 and TRBJ2-7; D is unresolved. Germline V gives CDR1 SGHAT, CDR2 FQNNGV. The V gene lost 5 bases and the J gene lost 4 bases, with 9 bases spanning the gap. The CDR3 extends over 12 amino acids. CDR3 bases: TGTGCCAGCAGCCCTCCCGCGTACGAGCAGTACTTC. It encodes CASSPPAYEQYF.

J is TRBJ2-3 and V is TRBV7-2; 12 nucleotides agree with TRBD2. The germline gives CDR1 SGHTA, CDR2 FQGNSA. Trimming cost V 4 bases and J 8 bases; bases outside gene matches: 4. The CDR3 is 14 amino acids. The CDR3 sequence: CASSSSGGASTQYF. In DNA form, the CDR3 reads TGTGCCAGCAGCTCTAGCGGGGGGGCGTCTACGCAGTATTTT.

The rearrangement links TRBV2 to TRBJ1-6, with D maybe TRBD1 (5 bases). Germline CDR1 is SNHLY and CDR2 is FYNNEI. Between the trimmed V and J ends, which lost 6 bases and 10 bases, there was a span of 13 bases. The CDR3 extends over 13 amino acids. In DNA, the CDR3 is TGTGCCAGCAGGCCTCGGGGGGGATCACCCCTCCACTTT. It encodes CASRPRGGSPLHF.

The chain has TRBV7-2 and TRBJ2-1; 9 nucleotides match TRBD1. CDR3 length: 15 residues. Trimming at V came to 5 bases and at J to 6 bases, leaving 8 bases not matched to a gene. Looked up from germline, CDR1 is SGHTA and CDR2 is FQGNSA. CDR3 amino acids: CASSPRGQGTNEQFF. The CDR3, as DNA: TGTGCCAGCAGCCCACGGGGACAGGGAACCAATGAGCAGTTCTTC. Together with reference TRBV7-2 and TRBJ2-1, the CDR3 gives the full variable domain: GAGVSQSPSNKVTEKGKDVELRCDPISGHTALYWYRQSLGQGLEFLIYFQGNSAPDKSGLPSDRFSAERTGGSVSTLTIQRTQQEDSAVYLCASSPRGQGTNEQFFGPGTRLTVL.

The V and J genes are TRBV20-1 and TRBJ2-1, with D perhaps TRBD2 (6 bases). V was clipped by 8 bases and J by 9 bases, with 14 bases between them. This CDR3 is 11 amino acids long. The germline V gene has CDR1 DFQATT and CDR2 SNEGSKA (reference sequence). The CDR3 bases are TGCAGTACGGCGGGGCCGGGTGAGCAGTTCTTC. This codes for CSTAGPGEQFF.

V is TRBV2 and J is TRBJ2-1, with D hard to call. Germline V CDR1 and CDR2: SNHLY, FYNNEI. This CDR3 has 11 residues. Trimming left V 6 bases short and J 9 bases short, with 9 bases between. The CDR3 spells CASRRSGEQFF. The CDR3 DNA is TGTGCCAGCAGACGATCGGGTGAGCAGTTCTTC.

V usage is TRBV11-3 and J usage is TRBJ1-1; D call uncertain. Germline V gene data show CDR1 as SGHNT and CDR2 as YENEEA. Trimming removed 1 base at V and 1 base at J, with 4 bases between. This CDR3 is 13 amino acids long. The CDR3 nucleotides read TGTGCCAGCAGCTTAGTCTCGAACACTGAAGCTTTCTTT. Translated, it gives CASSLVSNTEAFF.

V gene TRBV15 combines with J gene TRBJ1-3; possible D gene TRBD1, 6 bases. CDR3 length: 22 residues. V lost 5 bases and J lost 0, with 32 bases in between. Germline V CDR1 and CDR2: LNHNV, YYDKDF (reference sequence). The CDR3 protein is CATSAARLLQGKGGISGNTIYF. The DNA of the CDR3 is TGTGCCACCAGCGCTGCCCGACTTCTACAGGGAAAAGGTGGGATCTCTGGAAACACCATATATTTT.

The chain uses TRBV5-1 and TRBJ2-3; D may be TRBD1 (6 bases). Trimming took off 2 bases at V and 0 bases at J, with 10 bases between the two ends. Germline-derived CDR1 and CDR2 are SGHRS and YFSETQ. The CDR3 consists of 15 residues. The CDR3 reads CASSLTGSSTDTQYF. The CDR3 DNA sequence: TGCGCCAGCAGCTTAACAGGGAGTAGCACAGATACGCAGTATTTT.

V gene TRBV7-9 combines with J gene TRBJ2-5; D perhaps matches TRBD1 (6 bases). The germline CDR1 and CDR2 sequences are SEHNR and FQNEAQ (reference sequence). The CDR3 contains 13 residues. The V end was cut by 1 base, the J end by 6 bases, with 9 bases between. Here the CDR3 reads CASSLETGKTQYF. The DNA for the CDR3 is TGTGCCAGCAGCTTAGAAACAGGGAAGACCCAGTACTTC.